This T cell receptor (beta chain) was sequenced in a study of T cells expressing NK-cell markers. Study context: Repertoires of TCR beta were obtained from T cells sorted as CD3+CD56+NKG2C+, CD3+CD56+NKG2C- and CD3+CD56-NKG2C+. Findings and limits, study-wide: The contribution of dominant NKG2C+ clonotypes to CD8+ T cells in a handful of donors was 1.0-7.0%. HCMV specificity of the expanded NKG2C+ T cell clones stayed unclear.

On this clonotype: Its cognate antigen is unknown.

Using the 5' RACE reads, TCRdb records one entry per CDR3 protein without DNA. The data show roughly 150,000 distinct CDR3 sequences, and the top ten clones hold roughly a fifth. This sequence originates from a man aged 18-69 years in good health. Material: blood T cells: a sorted CD56 or NKG2C T cell subset, CD4+ or CD8+ T cells, or bulk PBMC T cells (not recorded which).

This chain's CDR3 is CASSYWSGRGYEQYF. This chain joins TRBV6-5 and TRBJ2-7; TCRdb gives TRBD1 as the D gene, but with no DNA this cannot be confirmed. The length of the CDR3 is 15 residues. Per the germline V gene, CDR1 is MNHEY and CDR2 is SVGAGI.